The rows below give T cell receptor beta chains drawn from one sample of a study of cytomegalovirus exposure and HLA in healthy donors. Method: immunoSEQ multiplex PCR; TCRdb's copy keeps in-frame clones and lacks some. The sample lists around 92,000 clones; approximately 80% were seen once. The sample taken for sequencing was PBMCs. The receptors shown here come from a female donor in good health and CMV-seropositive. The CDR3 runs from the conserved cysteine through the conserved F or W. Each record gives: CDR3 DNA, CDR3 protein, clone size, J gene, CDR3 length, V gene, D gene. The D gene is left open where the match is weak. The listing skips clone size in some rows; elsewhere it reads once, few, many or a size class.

DNA: TGTGCCAGCAGAACGGGGACAGGGGGCGAGCAGTACTTC; CDR3: CASRTGTGGEQYF; size: NA; J: TRBJ2-7; length: 13; V: TRBV6-6; D: TRBD1
DNA: TGTGCCAGCAGTCTTTCGGGACAGGGGTTCAATGAGCAGTTCTTC; CDR3: CASSLSGQGFNEQFF; size: once; J: TRBJ2-1; length: 15; V: TRBV28; D: TRBD1
DNA: TGTGCCAGCAGCCAAGGCCGACAGGGGATGGGCTCACCCCTCCACTTT; CDR3: CASSQGRQGMGSPLHF; size: NA; J: TRBJ1-6; length: 16; V: TRBV14; D: TRBD1
DNA: TGTGCCAGCAGTGCCGGGACAGGTGAAGAGACCCAGTACTTC; CDR3: CASSAGTGEETQYF; size: NA; J: TRBJ2-5; length: 14; V: TRBV6-6; D: TRBD1
DNA: TGTGCCAGCAGTTACTATTCTTCCAGGGGCCGCGAGCAGTACTTC; CDR3: CASSYYSSRGREQYF; size: NA; J: TRBJ2-7; length: 15; V: TRBV6-5; D: NA
DNA: TGTGCCACCCTTAGAGTCAGGGGGGAGAACACCGGGGAGCTGTTTTTT; CDR3: CATLRVRGENTGELFF; size: once; J: TRBJ2-2; length: 16; V: TRBV6-6; D: NA
DNA: TGCAGCGCATCACAGGGGCTGAACACTGAAGCTTTCTTT; CDR3: CSASQGLNTEAFF; size: NA; J: TRBJ1-1; length: 13; V: TRBV29-1; D: TRBD1
DNA: TGTGCCAGCAGCGTAGATGGGACAGGGTACACCTACGAGCAGTACTTC; CDR3: CASSVDGTGYTYEQYF; size: NA; J: TRBJ2-7; length: 16; V: TRBV9; D: TRBD1
DNA: TGTGCCAGTAGTATAGGGGACAGGGGGTTGAACACTGAAGCTTTCTTT; CDR3: CASSIGDRGLNTEAFF; size: NA; J: TRBJ1-1; length: 16; V: TRBV19; D: TRBD1
DNA: TGTGCCAGTAGTACTCCGAGGACAGGCAAGATGAGCACTGAAGCTTTCTTT; CDR3: CASSTPRTGKMSTEAFF; size: NA; J: TRBJ1-1; length: 17; V: TRBV19; D: TRBD1
DNA: TGTGCCAGCAGCGTGTCCGGGACTAGCCTCGACGAGCAGTACTTC; CDR3: CASSVSGTSLDEQYF; size: NA; J: TRBJ2-7; length: 15; V: TRBV9; D: TRBD2
DNA: TGTGCCAGCAGTTACCCGACAGGGGGAAATGAAAAACTGTTTTTT; CDR3: CASSYPTGGNEKLFF; size: once; J: TRBJ1-4; length: 15; V: TRBV6-5; D: TRBD1
DNA: TGCGCCAGCAGCCAGGGGCGATTTGGAGCTTTCTTT; CDR3: CASSQGRFGAFF; size: NA; J: TRBJ1-1; length: 12; V: TRBV4-1; D: NA
DNA: TGTGCCAGCAGCTTGTACAGGACCACTGAAGCTTTCTTT; CDR3: CASSLYRTTEAFF; size: NA; J: TRBJ1-1; length: 13; V: TRBV5-4; D: NA
DNA: TGTGCCAGAACAGGGGGCAAAGATACGCAGTATTTT; CDR3: CARTGGKDTQYF; size: few; J: TRBJ2-3; length: 12; V: TRBV2; D: TRBD1
DNA: TGTGCCAGCAGCTTAGAAGCCTCTGGAAACACCATATATTTT; CDR3: CASSLEASGNTIYF; size: NA; J: TRBJ1-3; length: 14; V: TRBV7-9; D: NA
DNA: TGCGCCAGCAGCTTGGACAGCTCCTATGGCTACACCTTC; CDR3: CASSLDSSYGYTF; size: once; J: TRBJ1-2; length: 13; V: TRBV5-1; D: NA
DNA: TGTGCCAGCAACACCGATAGCGGGGGGGCCAATTACGAGCAGTACTTC; CDR3: CASNTDSGGANYEQYF; size: once; J: TRBJ2-7; length: 16; V: TRBV11-2; D: TRBD2
DNA: TGTGCCAGCAGTTTCTCAGGAGGCCCTGAAGCTTTCTTT; CDR3: CASSFSGGPEAFF; size: NA; J: TRBJ1-1; length: 13; V: TRBV27; D: NA
DNA: TGTGCCACTAAGGTGCCAGGGGTTTTCAATGAGCAGTTCTTC; CDR3: CATKVPGVFNEQFF; size: NA; J: TRBJ2-1; length: 14; V: TRBV19; D: NA
DNA: TGTGCCACCAGCAGAGATCGGACAGGGGAAGGCTACACCTTC; CDR3: CATSRDRTGEGYTF; size: few; J: TRBJ1-2; length: 14; V: TRBV15; D: TRBD1
DNA: TGTGCCAGCAGTTTACGCTGGAGTGAGGGCTATAATTCACCCCTCCACTTT; CDR3: CASSLRWSEGYNSPLHF; size: few; J: TRBJ1-6; length: 17; V: TRBV27; D: NA
DNA: TGTGCCGGCAACGCTGGAGTTGAGGACGAGCAGTACTTC; CDR3: CAGNAGVEDEQYF; size: NA; J: TRBJ2-7; length: 13; V: TRBV2; D: NA
DNA: TGCGCCAGCAGTTCGGGGACAGTCCAAGAGACCCAGTACTTC; CDR3: CASSSGTVQETQYF; size: few; J: TRBJ2-5; length: 14; V: TRBV10-2; D: TRBD1
DNA: TGTGCCAGCAGTGGGGGGACAGGGGGCGTGGACAATGAGCAGTTCTTC; CDR3: CASSGGTGGVDNEQFF; size: NA; J: TRBJ2-1; length: 16; V: TRBV6-4; D: TRBD1
DNA: TGCGCCAGCTCCCACGGACTAGCGGGGGGCACAGATACGCAGTATTTT; CDR3: CASSHGLAGGTDTQYF; size: NA; J: TRBJ2-3; length: 16; V: TRBV5-1; D: TRBD2
DNA: TGTGCCAGCAGTTACGCGGGACAGATGAACACTGAAGCTTTCTTT; CDR3: CASSYAGQMNTEAFF; size: NA; J: TRBJ1-1; length: 15; V: TRBV5-4; D: TRBD1
DNA: TGTGCCAGCAGCTTAGGGAGGGGACAGACAAATGAAAAACTGTTTTTT; CDR3: CASSLGRGQTNEKLFF; size: NA; J: TRBJ1-4; length: 16; V: TRBV7-8; D: TRBD1
DNA: TGTGCCAGCAGTTACTCCGGGACACCCGGATCCTACGAGCAGTACTTC; CDR3: CASSYSGTPGSYEQYF; size: NA; J: TRBJ2-7; length: 16; V: TRBV6-5; D: NA
DNA: TGCGCCAGCAGCTTCCGGGACAGGGTCTACAATGAGCAGTTCTTC; CDR3: CASSFRDRVYNEQFF; size: NA; J: TRBJ2-1; length: 15; V: TRBV5-1; D: TRBD1
DNA: TGCGCCAGCAGCTTGGGTAGGGAGGAGCAGTACTTC; CDR3: CASSLGREEQYF; size: NA; J: TRBJ2-7; length: 12; V: TRBV5-1; D: NA
DNA: TGTGCCAGCAGTTACCTTCAAGCCCTGAACACCGGGGAGCTGTTTTTT; CDR3: CASSYLQALNTGELFF; size: few; J: TRBJ2-2; length: 16; V: TRBV6-5; D: NA
DNA: TGTGCCAGCAGCCGAAAAACAGGGTACGATGAGCAGTTCTTC; CDR3: CASSRKTGYDEQFF; size: NA; J: TRBJ2-1; length: 14; V: TRBV7-3; D: NA
DNA: TGTGCCAGCAGACCGGGACTCCCGGGTGAAAAACTGTTTTTT; CDR3: CASRPGLPGEKLFF; size: NA; J: TRBJ1-4; length: 14; V: TRBV6-5; D: NA
DNA: TGTGCTAGTGGTTTGTTACAGAAGGACACTGAAGCTTTCTTT; CDR3: CASGLLQKDTEAFF; size: NA; J: TRBJ1-1; length: 14; V: TRBV12-5; D: NA
DNA: TGCGCCAGCAGTCCGAGCGAGGGTCGGCGCTACACCTTC; CDR3: CASSPSEGRRYTF; size: NA; J: TRBJ1-2; length: 13; V: TRBV5-1; D: NA
DNA: TGTGCCAGCCTAAAACGAGATACGCAGTATTTT; CDR3: CASLKRDTQYF; size: NA; J: TRBJ2-3; length: 11; V: TRBV7-9; D: NA
DNA: TGCGCCAGCAGACGGACAGGCCTCTCCTACAATGAGCAGTTCTTC; CDR3: CASRRTGLSYNEQFF; size: NA; J: TRBJ2-1; length: 15; V: TRBV5-1; D: TRBD1
DNA: TGTGCCAGCAGTTCCCACCGTTTGCGCGGGGTGACTAGCACAGATACGCAGTATTTT; CDR3: CASSSHRLRGVTSTDTQYF; size: once; J: TRBJ2-3; length: 19; V: TRBV28; D: NA
DNA: TGCAGCGTTGTCCCGGACAGTTACACTGAAGCTTTCTTT; CDR3: CSVVPDSYTEAFF; size: NA; J: TRBJ1-1; length: 13; V: TRBV29-1; D: NA
DNA: TGTGCCAGCAGTGAACAGGGTGCCCTAAATTCACCCCTCCACTTT; CDR3: CASSEQGALNSPLHF; size: NA; J: TRBJ1-6; length: 15; V: TRBV6-1; D: NA
DNA: TGCGCCAGCAGCCTGACAGGGATGTACCAAGAGACCCAGTACTTC; CDR3: CASSLTGMYQETQYF; size: NA; J: TRBJ2-5; length: 15; V: TRBV5-1; D: TRBD1
DNA: TGTGCCAGCAGCCCCTACCCACAGGGATCCTACGAGCAGTACTTC; CDR3: CASSPYPQGSYEQYF; size: NA; J: TRBJ2-7; length: 15; V: TRBV5-4; D: NA
DNA: TGTGCCAGCAGCCAAGTAGACAGGGGGCTTGGCGAGCAGTACTTC; CDR3: CASSQVDRGLGEQYF; size: NA; J: TRBJ2-7; length: 15; V: TRBV14; D: TRBD1
DNA: TGTGCCAGCTCACTATCCGGGACAGGGAACTACGAGCAGTACTTC; CDR3: CASSLSGTGNYEQYF; size: NA; J: TRBJ2-7; length: 15; V: TRBV18; D: TRBD1
DNA: TGTGCCAGCAGCTTTCCGGGACAGGGAACAGATACGCAGTATTTT; CDR3: CASSFPGQGTDTQYF; size: NA; J: TRBJ2-3; length: 15; V: TRBV5-5; D: TRBD1
DNA: TGTGCCAGCAGTGAAGGGGCAGGGAGGAACTATGGCTACACCTTC; CDR3: CASSEGAGRNYGYTF; size: NA; J: TRBJ1-2; length: 15; V: TRBV6-1; D: NA
DNA: TGCGCCAGCAGCTTGGAGCCGATCGGAGGATACAATGAGCAGTTCTTC; CDR3: CASSLEPIGGYNEQFF; size: NA; J: TRBJ2-1; length: 16; V: TRBV5-1; D: NA